The next 27 T cell receptor beta chains were all read from a single sample in a study of cytomegalovirus exposure and HLA in healthy donors. PCR amplification relied on 60 Vbeta primers (plus 13 Jbeta primers). The assay was immunoSEQ multiplex PCR, and TCRdb's table has in-frame clones only and misses some. The repertoire consists of around 270,000 clones, with roughly 80% occurring once and the leading ten covering about 0.3%. The material sequenced was PBMCs. The receptors originated from a girl aged 2 to 9 in good health and CMV-seronegative.

This rearrangement joins TRBV6-5 to TRBJ2-3, with D tentatively TRBD2 (5 bases). CDR3 size: 14 residues. In germline, CDR1 is MNHEY, CDR2 SVGAGI. V was shortened by 3 bases and J by 4 bases, with 11 bases between the two germline ends. Written as DNA, the CDR3 is TGTGCCAGCAGTTATGGTGGGAGTGCAGATACGCAGTATTTT. Its translation: CASSYGGSADTQYF.

This chain joins TRBV28 and TRBJ1-3, with D unresolved. Trimming took 9 bases from V and 4 from J, leaving 13 bases between them. This CDR3 has 13 residues. The V gene's germline CDR1 is MDHEN and CDR2 SYDVKM. CDR3 region: CASRTTGGNTIYF. The CDR3 DNA reads as TGTGCCAGTAGAACGACGGGAGGAAACACCATATATTTT. Variable domain in full (rest from reference TRBV28 and TRBJ1-3): DVKVTQSSRYLVKRTGEKVFLECVQDMDHENMFWYRQDPGLGLRLIYFSYDVKMKEKGDIPEGYSVSREKKERFSLILESASTNQTSMYLCASRTTGGNTIYFGEGSWLTVV.

The J gene is TRBJ1-1, the V gene TRBV5-1; the match to TRBD1 covers 8 bases. The CDR3 sequence is 20 residues long. Germline-derived CDR1 and CDR2 are SGHRS and YFSETQ. Trimming removed 4 bases from V and 0 bases from J; junction bases left unmatched: 20. The CDR3 nucleotides read TGCGCCAGCAGCGCGGCCCGACAGGGGCGCCTGGTCCAGATGAACACTGAAGCTTTCTTT. Protein sequence: CASSAARQGRLVQMNTEAFF. The full variable domain, in which reference TRBV5-1 and TRBJ1-1 provide the parts outside the CDR3, is KAGVTQTPRYLIKTRGQQVTLSCSPISGHRSVSWYQQTPGQGLQFLFEYFSETQRNKGNFPGRFSGRQFSNSRSEMNVSTLELGDSALYLCASSAARQGRLVQMNTEAFFGQGTRLTVV.

V gene TRBV6-1 combines with J gene TRBJ2-5, with 9 bases identical to TRBD2. Germline values: CDR1 MNHNS, CDR2 SASEGT. V was pared by 3 bases and J by 5 bases, with 4 bases of the junction left unmatched. CDR3 length: 14 residues. The CDR3 DNA reads TGTGCCAGCAGTGAGCGGGGGGGCGTTGAGACCCAGTACTTC. This codes for CASSERGGVETQYF.

This chain links TRBV5-4 with TRBJ1-2; possibly TRBD1 for D (5 bases). Germline V gene lookup returns CDR1 SGHNT and CDR2 YYREEE (reference sequence). V lost 6 bases and J lost 8, with 11 bases in between. The CDR3 is made up of 11 amino acids. CDR3 coding DNA: TGTGCCAGCACCACAGGTGGGGGCTACACCTTC. The encoded protein is CASTTGGGYTF. The full variable domain, rest sourced from reference TRBV5-4 and TRBJ1-2, is ETGVTQSPTHLIKTRGQQVTLRCSSQSGHNTVSWYQQALGQGPQFIFQYYREEENGRGNFPPRFSGLQFPNYSSELNVNALELDDSALYLCASTTGGGYTFGSGTRLTVV.

The chain links TRBV9 to TRBJ2-1, with TRBD2 matching over 12 bases. This CDR3 has 15 amino acids. Germline CDR1 is SGDLS and CDR2 is YYNGEE. J was trimmed by 8 bases and V by 6 bases; bases with no gene match: 9. CDR3 protein: CASNNVLAGGDEQFF. The CDR3 nucleotides read TGTGCCAGCAACAACGTACTAGCGGGAGGCGATGAGCAGTTCTTC.

This chain connects TRBV5-8 to TRBJ2-2; 9 bases agree with TRBD1. This CDR3 has 16 residues. Germline CDR1 SGHTS, CDR2 YDEGEE. V lost 0 bases and J lost 7; bases outside the gene matches: 7. CDR3 sequence reads: CASSLGTGGMDGELFF. The CDR3 DNA sequence: TGTGCCAGCAGCTTGGGAACAGGGGGCATGGACGGGGAGCTGTTTTTT.

This clone was detected once. The genes are TRBV28 and TRBJ1-1; 8 nucleotides agree with TRBD1. The CDR3 spans 13 residues. The V and J ends lost 4 bases and 7 bases, in that order; junction bases with no gene match: 5. Germline loops: CDR1 MDHEN, CDR2 SYDVKM. As DNA, the CDR3 is TGTGCCAGCAGTTCAGGGGGCTGGGGTGAAGCTTTCTTT. Translated: CASSSGGWGEAFF.

This clone was recorded only once. CDR3 sequence: CASSSDRGTGNYGYTF. The CDR3 DNA reads TGTGCCAGCAGCTCCGACCGTGGGACAGGGAACTATGGCTACACCTTC. V is TRBV7-9 and J is TRBJ1-2; 9 nucleotides agree with TRBD1. Germline CDR1 SEHNR, CDR2 FQNEAQ (reference sequence). V lost 4 bases and J lost 2; bases outside the gene matches: 8. This CDR3 contains 16 residues.

This chain joins TRBV2 and TRBJ2-2, with 10 nucleotides matching TRBD2. After removal of 2 bases from V and 5 bases from J, the junction contained 2 bases not matched to a gene. From germline, CDR1 is SNHLY and CDR2 FYNNEI. The length of the CDR3 is 15 residues. CDR3 in DNA: TGTGCCAGCAGTGAACTAGCGGGAGAAACCGGGGAGCTGTTTTTT. Translating it yields CASSELAGETGELFF.

The CDR3 DNA is TGTGCCAGCTCACCACCGGTTGGTAGCGGGGCCTACAATGAGCAGTTCTTC. Its protein is CASSPPVGSGAYNEQFF. This chain links TRBV18 with TRBJ2-1, with 8 positions matching TRBD2. Trimming removed 0 bases from V and 2 bases from J; junction bases left unmatched: 6. There are 17 residues in the CDR3. Per the germline V gene, CDR1 is KGHSH and CDR2 is LQKENI.

The chain combines TRBV27 with TRBJ2-1; no definite D call. The CDR3 runs to 14 residues. Deletions cut 6 bases from V and 6 bases from J, with 15 bases between. CDR1 MNHEY and CDR2 SMNVEV come from the germline V gene (reference sequence). CDR3 residues: CASSIPSTSNEQFF. The CDR3 DNA reads as TGTGCCAGCAGCATTCCCTCTACGAGCAATGAGCAGTTCTTC.

The rearrangement links TRBV7-3 to TRBJ2-7, with 8 nucleotides matching TRBD2. The V segment lost 5 bases and the J segment 5 bases; nucleotides outside the gene matches: 11. Germline CDR1 reads SGHTA; CDR2 reads FQGTGA. The CDR3 contains 15 residues. The CDR3, as DNA: TGTGCCAGCAGCCCGTCAGCGGGAGAAACTAACGAGCAGTACTTC. It is translated as CASSPSAGETNEQYF.

The V and J genes are TRBV18 and TRBJ1-5; a possible D gene is TRBD1 (5 bases). CDR1 KGHSH and CDR2 LQKENI come from the germline V gene. The CDR3 spans 17 residues. The germline V and J ends were trimmed by 0 bases and 2 bases, with 14 bases remaining between them. The CDR3 loop reads CASSPPVSAGRNQPQHF. CDR3 bases: TGTGCCAGCTCACCACCGGTGTCGGCAGGGCGCAATCAGCCCCAGCATTTT. Based on the CDR3 plus reference TRBV18 and TRBJ1-5, the full variable domain is NAGVMQNPRHLVRRRGQEARLRCSPMKGHSHVYWYRQLPEEGLKFMVYLQKENIIDESGMPKERFSAEFPKEGPSILRIQQVVRGDSAAYFCASSPPVSAGRNQPQHFGDGTRLSIL.

CDR3 coding DNA: TGTGCCAGCACCGCCGGAGGGGGCTCCAACTATGGCTACACCTTC. Encoded protein: CASTAGGGSNYGYTF. This sequence joins TRBV6-6 and TRBJ1-2; 7 nucleotides line up with TRBD1. With V trimmed by 7 bases and J by 2 bases, 10 bases remained unmatched. Germline CDR1 and CDR2: MNHNY and SVGAGI (reference sequence). This CDR3 region has 15 residues.

Points on this clone: The sample contains more than one DNA sequence encoding this CDR3. The chain carries TRBV5-1 and TRBJ1-3; weak D call: TRBD1 (5 bases). The CDR3 length is 16 residues. The germline gives CDR1 SGHRS, CDR2 YFSETQ. Trimming pared 0 bases from V and 3 bases from J, leaving 13 bases between. CDR3 amino acids: CASSLGGPGRGNTIYF. The CDR3 bases are TGCGCCAGCAGCTTGGGGGGCCCCGGGCGTGGAAACACCATATATTTT.

The chain uses TRBV2 and TRBJ2-1; 9 bases map to TRBD2. V gave up 7 bases and J gave up 7 bases; unmatched junction bases: 17. CDR1 is SNHLY, CDR2 FYNNEI, per germline. This CDR3 spans 17 amino acids. The CDR3 loop is CASTYVLAGFIANEQFF. For the CDR3, the DNA is TGTGCCAGCACGTACGTCCTAGCGGGGTTCATTGCGAATGAGCAGTTCTTC.

The chain is built from TRBV25-1 and TRBJ2-5; D may be TRBD2 (6 bases). The CDR3 is made up of 12 amino acids. The germline V and J ends were trimmed by 9 bases and 2 bases, with 10 bases remaining between them. CDR1 MGHDK and CDR2 SYGVNS come from the germline V gene. Here the CDR3 DNA reads TGTGCCAGTGGACTACTACAAGAGACCCAGTACTTC. Its protein product is CASGLLQETQYF.

The chain combines TRBV27 with TRBJ2-7; possibly TRBD2 for D (5 bases). CDR1 is MNHEY and CDR2 is SMNVEV in the germline V gene (reference sequence). The V end lost 5 bases, the J end lost 0 bases, and 26 bases lay between the germline ends. This CDR3 contains 19 residues. CDR3 in DNA: TGTGCCAGCAGTACGTCAGCGGAGAGCCCTACCTCCGCCTCCTACGAGCAGTACTTC. Amino acid sequence: CASSTSAESPTSASYEQYF.

The gene calls are TRBV27 and TRBJ2-7, with D unresolved. V was trimmed by 5 bases and J by 0 bases, leaving 14 bases between them. The CDR3 contains 15 residues. Germline V gene lookup returns CDR1 MNHEY and CDR2 SMNVEV (reference sequence). This CDR3 is CASSPRLLSSYEQYF. The CDR3 nucleotides are TGTGCCAGCAGTCCCCGACTGCTTTCCTCCTACGAGCAGTACTTC.

CDR3 residues: CASSISQGGNTEAFF. In nucleotides, the CDR3 is TGTGCCAGCAGCATATCACAGGGGGGGAACACTGAAGCTTTCTTT. This sequence joins TRBV7-2 and TRBJ1-1; 8 bases line up with TRBD1. CDR1 and CDR2 (germline): SGHTA, FQGNSA. V dropped 5 bases and J dropped 1; count of bases not matched to a gene: 6. This CDR3 has 15 amino acids.

The chain has TRBV25-1 and TRBJ2-3, with a tentative D call TRBD2 (6 bases). Germline V gene sequence: CDR1 MGHDK, CDR2 SYGVNS. The CDR3 runs to 14 residues. The V end was cut by 3 bases, the J end by 6 bases, with 13 bases between. The CDR3 sequence is CASSEWDWGDTQYF. Here the CDR3 DNA reads TGTGCCAGCAGTGAGTGGGACTGGGGGGATACGCAGTATTTT. The entire variable domain, with the rest obtained from reference TRBV25-1 and TRBJ2-3, is as follows: EADIYQTPRYLVIGTGKKITLECSQTMGHDKMYWYQQDPGMELHLIHYSYGVNSTEKGDLSSESTVSRIRTEHFPLTLESARPSHTSQYLCASSEWDWGDTQYFGPGTRLTVL.

The V call is TRBV21-1, the J call TRBJ2-1; no DNA check was done on the table's D call, TRBD1. TRBV21-1 is marked as a pseudogene. CDR3 length: 16 residues. The CDR3 spells CASSKEDRGRKDEQFF. The CDR3 DNA follows: TGTGCCAGCAGCAAAGAGGACAGGGGGCGAAAAGATGAGCAGTTCTTC.

Concerning this clone itself: The same CDR3 is also encoded by other DNA sequences in this sample. This sequence joins TRBV7-9 and TRBJ1-5; 8 bases match TRBD1. V shed 3 bases and J 2 bases; nucleotides not matched to a gene: 0. CDR3 size: 14 residues. Germline-derived CDR1 and CDR2 are SEHNR and FQNEAQ (reference sequence). CDR3 bases: TGTGCCAGCAGCTTGGGACAGGGCAATCAGCCCCAGCATTTT. Residues: CASSLGQGNQPQHF.

In its sample, this clone was seen a few times. This chain joins TRBV9 and TRBJ2-1, with D unresolved. CDR1 SGDLS and CDR2 YYNGEE come from the germline V gene. The CDR3 has 15 residues. V was shortened by 0 bases and J by 2 bases, with 9 bases between the two germline ends. In DNA form, the CDR3 reads TGTGCCAGCAGCGTAGCTGGCGGTACCTACAATGAGCAGTTCTTC. Its translation is CASSVAGGTYNEQFF.

This clone was found a few times. The chain has TRBV9 and TRBJ1-6, with D unclear. The CDR3 loop spans 17 amino acids. Trimming cost V 0 bases and J 7 bases, with 17 bases left between them. Per germline, CDR1 SGDLS and CDR2 YYNGEE. The CDR3 sequence is CASSVESGGSGNSPLHF. In DNA, the CDR3 is TGTGCCAGCAGCGTAGAATCGGGTGGGAGTGGCAATTCACCCCTCCACTTT. Complete variable domain (other parts from reference TRBV9 and TRBJ1-6): DSGVTQTPKHLITATGQRVTLRCSPRSGDLSVYWYQQSLDQGLQFLIQYYNGEERAKGNILERFSAQQFPDLHSELNLSSLELGDSALYFCASSVESGGSGNSPLHFGNGTRLTVT.

J is TRBJ2-1 and V is TRBV7-9, with D maybe TRBD2 (5 bases). V lost 5 bases and J lost 0, with 14 bases in between. This CDR3 comprises 16 residues. The germline V gene has CDR1 SEHNR and CDR2 FQNEAQ (reference sequence). CDR3 bases: TGTGCCAGCAGCCCGAGGGCCCTTAGCTCCTACAATGAGCAGTTCTTC. Protein sequence: CASSPRALSSYNEQFF.